Below, one T cell receptor (beta chain) is given with its context. This entry comes from a study of T cell changes during pregnancy in multiple sclerosis. Trimming removed 6 bases from V and 0 bases from J, with 5 bases in between. CDR1 and CDR2 (germline): GTSNPN, SVGIG (reference sequence). This CDR3 has 12 residues. The method was immunoSEQ multiplex PCR; TCRdb's version includes in-frame clones alone and lacks a portion of them. The table has some 40,000 clones, 90% to 95% seen once. The V and J genes are TRBV30 and TRBJ2-2, with D unresolved. The receptor was isolated from a female donor with multiple sclerosis, enrolled in a pregnancy study. This material consisted of CD8+ T cells from peripheral blood mononuclear cells, taken in the third trimester of pregnancy. The CDR3 loop is CACPANTGELFF. CDR3 bases: TGTGCCTGTCCTGCGAACACCGGGGAGCTGTTTTTT. The full variable domain, completed using reference TRBV30 and TRBJ2-2, is SQTIHQWPATLVQPVGSPLSLECTVEGTSNPNLYWYRQAAGRGLQLLFYSVGIGQISSEVPQNLSASRPQDRQFILSSKKLLLSDSGFYLCACPANTGELFFGEGSRLTVL.